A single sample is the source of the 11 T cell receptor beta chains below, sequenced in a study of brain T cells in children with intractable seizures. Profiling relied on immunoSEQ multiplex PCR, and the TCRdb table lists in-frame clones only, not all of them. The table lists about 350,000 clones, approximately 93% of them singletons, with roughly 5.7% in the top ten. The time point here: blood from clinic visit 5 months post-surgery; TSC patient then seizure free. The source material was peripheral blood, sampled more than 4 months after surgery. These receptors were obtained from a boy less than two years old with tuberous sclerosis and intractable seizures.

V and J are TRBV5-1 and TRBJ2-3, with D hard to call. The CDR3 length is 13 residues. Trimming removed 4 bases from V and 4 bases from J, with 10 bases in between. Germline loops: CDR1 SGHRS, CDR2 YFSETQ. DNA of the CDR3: TGCGCCAGCAGCCCGCGGCTCGCAGATACGCAGTATTTT. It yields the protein CASSPRLADTQYF.

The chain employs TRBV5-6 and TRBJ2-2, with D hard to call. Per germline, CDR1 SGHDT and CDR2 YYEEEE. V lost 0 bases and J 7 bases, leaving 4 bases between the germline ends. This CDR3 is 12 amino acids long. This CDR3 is CASSLESGELFF. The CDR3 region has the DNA TGTGCCAGCAGCTTGGAGAGCGGGGAGCTGTTTTTT.

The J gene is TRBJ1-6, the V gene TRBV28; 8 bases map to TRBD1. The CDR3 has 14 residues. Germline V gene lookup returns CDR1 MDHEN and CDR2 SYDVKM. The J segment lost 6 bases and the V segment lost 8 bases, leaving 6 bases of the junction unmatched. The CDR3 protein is CASAGDRGNSPLHF. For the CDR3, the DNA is TGTGCCAGCGCCGGAGACAGGGGTAATTCACCCCTCCACTTT.

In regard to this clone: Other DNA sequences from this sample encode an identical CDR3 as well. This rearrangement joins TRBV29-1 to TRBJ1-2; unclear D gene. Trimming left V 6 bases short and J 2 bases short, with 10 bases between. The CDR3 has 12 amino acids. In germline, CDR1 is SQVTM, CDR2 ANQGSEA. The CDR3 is CSVYGSNYGYTF. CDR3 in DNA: TGCAGCGTATATGGATCAAACTATGGCTACACCTTC.

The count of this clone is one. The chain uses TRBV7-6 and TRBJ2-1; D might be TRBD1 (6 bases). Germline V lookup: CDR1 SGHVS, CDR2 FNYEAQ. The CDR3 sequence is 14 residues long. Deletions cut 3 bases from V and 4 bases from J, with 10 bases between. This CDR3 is CASSLGAPYNEQFF. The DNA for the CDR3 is TGTGCCAGCAGCTTGGGGGCGCCGTACAATGAGCAGTTCTTC.

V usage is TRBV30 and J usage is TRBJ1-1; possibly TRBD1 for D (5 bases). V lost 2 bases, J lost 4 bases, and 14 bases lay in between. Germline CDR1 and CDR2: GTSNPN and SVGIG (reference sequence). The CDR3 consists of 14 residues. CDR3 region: CAWSQTGVGTEAFF. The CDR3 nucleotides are TGTGCCTGGAGTCAGACGGGGGTGGGCACTGAAGCTTTCTTT.

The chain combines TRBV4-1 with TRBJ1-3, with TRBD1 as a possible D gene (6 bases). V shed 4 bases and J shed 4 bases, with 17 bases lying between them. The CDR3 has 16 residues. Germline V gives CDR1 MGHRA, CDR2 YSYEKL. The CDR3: CASSRVLGGGGNTIYF. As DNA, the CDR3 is TGCGCCAGCAGCCGCGTACTCGGGGGCGGGGGAAACACCATATATTTT.

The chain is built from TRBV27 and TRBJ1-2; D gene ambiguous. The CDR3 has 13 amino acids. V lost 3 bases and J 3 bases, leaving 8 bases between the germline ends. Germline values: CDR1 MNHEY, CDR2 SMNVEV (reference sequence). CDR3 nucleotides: TGTGCCAGCAGTTTTGGACCAGACTATGGCTACACCTTC. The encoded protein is CASSFGPDYGYTF.

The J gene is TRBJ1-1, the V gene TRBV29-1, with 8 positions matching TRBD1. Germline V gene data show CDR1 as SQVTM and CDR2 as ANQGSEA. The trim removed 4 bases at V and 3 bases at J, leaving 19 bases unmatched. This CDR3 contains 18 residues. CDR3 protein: CSVGGGQGQAMGDTEAFF. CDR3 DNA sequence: TGCAGCGTTGGGGGCGGCCAGGGACAGGCCATGGGGGACACTGAAGCTTTCTTT.

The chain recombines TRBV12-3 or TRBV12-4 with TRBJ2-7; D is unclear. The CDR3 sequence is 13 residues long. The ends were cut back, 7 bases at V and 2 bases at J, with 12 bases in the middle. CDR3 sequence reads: CASTHPGAYEQYF. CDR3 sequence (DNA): TGTGCCAGCACCCATCCCGGAGCCTACGAGCAGTACTTC.

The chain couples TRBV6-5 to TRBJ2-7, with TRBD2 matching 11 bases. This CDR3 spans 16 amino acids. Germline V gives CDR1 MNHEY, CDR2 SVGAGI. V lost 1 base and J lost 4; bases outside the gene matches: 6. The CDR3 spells CASSYFSGTSGYEQYF. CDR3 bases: TGTGCCAGCAGTTACTTCTCCGGGACTAGCGGATACGAGCAGTACTTC.